Below, one TCR beta chain is given with its context. This same CDR3 is encoded by further DNA sequences in the sample. The CDR3 loop spans 13 amino acids. The germline V gene encodes CDR1 MNHEY and CDR2 SMNVEV (reference sequence). The V and J ends lost 3 bases and 7 bases respectively, with 10 bases between them. This record comes from a study of blood T cell repertoires in COVID-19. Study-wide background: Acute and convalescent COVID-19 specimens originated in the United States, Italy and Spain. Sample material is recorded as cDNA or gDNA derived from T cells, B-cell-depleted T cells, or PBMCs.

Original methodology: How many nucleated cells were present was estimated from reference gene primer amplification. Sequenced by immunoSEQ multiplex PCR; TCRdb stores in-frame clones only, minus some. D and trimming come from the DNA, and the V and J calls and clone size come from that table. The data contain 200,000 to 300,000 clones, around 90% of them seen just once; the ten biggest clones take up around 7.2%. The material sequenced was peripheral blood. The receptor was derived from a man between 60 and 75 years old who had recovered from COVID-19. V is TRBV27 and J is TRBJ1-5; a possible D gene is TRBD1 (5 bases). CDR3 sequence reads: CASSFGGSQPQHF. The CDR3 nucleotides read TGTGCCAGCAGTTTCGGGGGGTCCCAGCCCCAGCATTTT.